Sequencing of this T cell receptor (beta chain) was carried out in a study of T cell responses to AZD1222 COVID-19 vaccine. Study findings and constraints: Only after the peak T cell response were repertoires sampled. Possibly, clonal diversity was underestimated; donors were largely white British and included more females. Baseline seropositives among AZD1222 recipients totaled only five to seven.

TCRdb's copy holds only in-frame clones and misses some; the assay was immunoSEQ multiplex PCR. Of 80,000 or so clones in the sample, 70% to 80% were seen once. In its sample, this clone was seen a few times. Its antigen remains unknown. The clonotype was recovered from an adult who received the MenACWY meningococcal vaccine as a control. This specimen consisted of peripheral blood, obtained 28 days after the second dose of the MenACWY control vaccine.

CDR3: CASSPRFTGVNTEAFF. CDR3 DNA: TGTGCCAGCAGCCCCCGGTTCACAGGAGTGAACACTGAAGCTTTCTTT. The V call is TRBV11-2, the J call TRBJ1-1; D perhaps matches TRBD1 (5 bases). CDR1 and CDR2 (germline): SGHAT, FQNNGV. This CDR3 comprises 16 residues. V was shortened by 5 bases and J by 0 bases, with 16 bases between the two germline ends.